The present entry profiles one TCR beta chain with its context. V lost 6 bases to trimming and J lost 5 bases; unmatched junction nucleotides: 7. This CDR3 has 14 residues. Germline V gives CDR1 KGHSH, CDR2 LQKENI. This sample is drawn from a study of blood T cell repertoires in COVID-19. Study as a whole: Samples came from the United States, Italy and Spain, spanning acute and convalescent COVID-19. PBMCs, B-cell-depleted T cells, or T cells were the source of the cDNA or gDNA that made up the material.

As originally analysed: Amplification from reference gene primers served as the basis for estimated nucleated cell counts. Clones were read by immunoSEQ multiplex PCR, and TCRdb kept only the in-frame ones, dropping some. V and J calls and clone size are copied from that table; D and trimming were computed from the DNA. Here the sample spans about 170,000 clones, roughly 80% being singletons. The clonotype originates from an older man with acute or convalescent COVID-19. Sequenced material: peripheral blood. The rearrangement joins TRBV18 to TRBJ2-5; 9 bases fit TRBD2. In DNA, the CDR3 is TGTGCCAGCTCCCCGGGACTAGCCGAGGAGACCCAGTACTTC. Translating gives CASSPGLAEETQYF. Complete variable domain (other parts from reference TRBV18 and TRBJ2-5): NAGVMQNPRHLVRRRGQEARLRCSPMKGHSHVYWYRQLPEEGLKFMVYLQKENIIDESGMPKERFSAEFPKEGPSILRIQQVVRGDSAAYFCASSPGLAEETQYFGPGTRLLVL.